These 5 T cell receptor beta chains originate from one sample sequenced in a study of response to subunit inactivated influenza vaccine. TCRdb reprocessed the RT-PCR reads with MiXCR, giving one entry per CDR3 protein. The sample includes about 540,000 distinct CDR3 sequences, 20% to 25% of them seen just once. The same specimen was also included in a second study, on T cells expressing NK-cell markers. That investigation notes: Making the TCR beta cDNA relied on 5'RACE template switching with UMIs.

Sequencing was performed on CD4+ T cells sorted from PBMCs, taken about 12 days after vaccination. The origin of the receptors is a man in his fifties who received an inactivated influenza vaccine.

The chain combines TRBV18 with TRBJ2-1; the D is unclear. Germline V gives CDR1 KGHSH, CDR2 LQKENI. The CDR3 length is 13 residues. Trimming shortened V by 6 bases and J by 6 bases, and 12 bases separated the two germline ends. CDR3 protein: CASSSVVFNEQFF. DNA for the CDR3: TGTGCCAGCTCCTCGGTAGTGTTCAATGAGCAGTTCTTC.

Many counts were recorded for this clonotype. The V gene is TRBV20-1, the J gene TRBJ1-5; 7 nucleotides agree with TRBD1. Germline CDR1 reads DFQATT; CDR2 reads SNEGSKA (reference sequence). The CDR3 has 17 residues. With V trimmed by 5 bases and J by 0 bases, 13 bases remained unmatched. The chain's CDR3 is CSAPNRGGGYSNQPQHF. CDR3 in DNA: TGCAGTGCTCCTAACAGGGGCGGGGGTTATAGCAATCAGCCCCAGCATTTT.

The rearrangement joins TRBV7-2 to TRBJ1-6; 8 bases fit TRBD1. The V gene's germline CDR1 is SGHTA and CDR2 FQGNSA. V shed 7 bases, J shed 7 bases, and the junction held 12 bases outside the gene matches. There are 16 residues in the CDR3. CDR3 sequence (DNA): TGTGCCAGCACGAAACAATACAGGGGGATCAATTCACCCCTCCACTTT. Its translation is CASTKQYRGINSPLHF.

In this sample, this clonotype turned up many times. In DNA form, the CDR3 reads TGTGCCAGCAGTCCCGGGGTCTACACCGGGGAGCTGTTTTTT. It yields the protein CASSPGVYTGELFF. This chain joins TRBV27 and TRBJ2-2; TRBD2 might be the D (5 bases). V shed 5 bases and J shed 3 bases, with 10 bases lying between them. The CDR3 spans 14 residues. Germline V gene sequence: CDR1 MNHEY, CDR2 SMNVEV (reference sequence).

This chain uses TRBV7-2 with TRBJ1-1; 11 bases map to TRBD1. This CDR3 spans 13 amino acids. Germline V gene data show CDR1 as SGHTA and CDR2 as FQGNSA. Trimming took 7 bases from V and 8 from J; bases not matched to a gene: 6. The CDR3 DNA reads TGTGCCAGCACCCTAGGGGACAGGGGGGAAGCTTTCTTT. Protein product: CASTLGDRGEAFF. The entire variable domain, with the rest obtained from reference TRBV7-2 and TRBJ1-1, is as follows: GAGVSQSPSNKVTEKGKDVELRCDPISGHTALYWYRQSLGQGLEFLIYFQGNSAPDKSGLPSDRFSAERTGGSVSTLTIQRTQQEDSAVYLCASTLGDRGEAFFGQGTRLTVV.